A selection of T cell receptor beta chains follows, all from one sample in a study of blood T cell repertoires in COVID-19. Clones were sequenced by immunoSEQ multiplex PCR, and TCRdb holds only the in-frame ones, with some missing. The profile shows under 250,000 clones, around nine tenths of them singletons. The sequenced sample was peripheral blood. All receptors derive from a woman in her fifties or sixties who had recovered from COVID-19. CDR3s include the opening cysteine and the closing phenylalanine or tryptophan. The D gene is left open where the match is weak. Clone sizes are given selectively: once, few, many, or a class where the clone is expanded.

v_call	clone_size	d_call	j_call	cdr3_nt	cdr3_aa
TRBV9	.	TRBD2	TRBJ2-3	TGTGCCAGCAGCGCCCCGGCGGGGGGGCATCTAGGCACAGATACGCAGTATTTT	CASSAPAGGHLGTDTQYF
TRBV29-1	.	TRBD1	TRBJ2-7	TGCAGCGCCGGACAGGGGACCGTCTCCTCCTACGAGCAGTACTTC	CSAGQGTVSSYEQYF
TRBV4-3	.	TRBD2	TRBJ2-3	TGCGCCAGCAGCCAAGCCCGACTAGCCTATACGCAGTATTTT	CASSQARLAYTQYF
TRBV18	once	TRBD2	TRBJ2-3	TGTGCCAGCTCACCCACTAGCGCCACTAGCACAGATACGCAGTATTTT	CASSPTSATSTDTQYF
TRBV11-2	.	.	TRBJ2-7	TGTGCCAGCAGCCCTGACACCTTTTTCTCCTACGAGCAGTACTTC	CASSPDTFFSYEQYF
TRBV7-2	.	TRBD2	TRBJ2-7	TGTGCCAGCGGAGCGGGGCTGAGCTACGAGCAGTACTTC	CASGAGLSYEQYF
TRBV9	.	TRBD2	TRBJ2-3	TGTGCCAGCAGCGTAGGACTAGCGGGGGGGGGCACAGATACGCAGTATTTT	CASSVGLAGGGTDTQYF
TRBV19	.	.	TRBJ2-5	TGTGCCAGTAAGGCAGGAGAGACCCAGTACTTC	CASKAGETQYF
TRBV29-1	.	TRBD1	TRBJ1-6	TGCAGCGTTGGTACAGGGGGGAATTCACCCCTCCACTTT	CSVGTGGNSPLHF
TRBV4-3	.	.	TRBJ2-4	TGCGCCAGCAGCCAAGATCCAACGGGACGGGGACTTATCGCCAAAAACATTCAGTACTTC	CASSQDPTGRGLIAKNIQYF
TRBV18	.	TRBD2	TRBJ2-3	TGTGCCAGCTCACCGAGCGGGGGGGCCTCAGATACGCAGTATTTT	CASSPSGGASDTQYF
TRBV7-9	once	TRBD1	TRBJ1-6	TGTGCCAGCAGCGGGGACAGGGGGTTCTATAATTCACCCCTCCACTTT	CASSGDRGFYNSPLHF
TRBV14	few	.	TRBJ2-3	TGTGCCAGCAGCCAAGCGGCAGATACGCAGTATTTT	CASSQAADTQYF
TRBV5-1	.	TRBD2	TRBJ2-3	TGCGCCAGCAACCGAGCGGGGGGGCCGCTAGGCACAGATACGCAGTATTTT	CASNRAGGPLGTDTQYF
TRBV5-4	.	TRBD1	TRBJ2-7	TGTGCCAGCAGCTTCACAGGGGTTTCCTACGAGCAGTACTTC	CASSFTGVSYEQYF
TRBV5-4	.	.	TRBJ1-2	TGTGCCAGCAGCCCCCCTAGACCATCCTATGGCTACACCTTC	CASSPPRPSYGYTF
TRBV4-1	.	TRBD1	TRBJ1-5	TGCGCCAGCAGCCAAGATGACAGGGCCCTCAATCAGCCCCAGCATTTT	CASSQDDRALNQPQHF
TRBV7-3	many	.	TRBJ2-1	TGTGCCAGCAGCCAGCCGTCCTACAGTGAGCAGTTCTTC	CASSQPSYSEQFF
TRBV28	once	TRBD2	TRBJ2-7	TGTGCCAGCAGCCTACAACTAGCGGGGGTTACCTACGAGCAGTACTTC	CASSLQLAGVTYEQYF
TRBV5-1	.	TRBD1	TRBJ1-6	TGCGCCAGCAGCCTGACTGGACAGGGTGGTAATTCACCCCTCCACTTT	CASSLTGQGGNSPLHF
TRBV9	.	.	TRBJ2-5	TGTGCCAGCAGCGTAGCAGGGGTTCGCCAAGAGACCCAGTACTTC	CASSVAGVRQETQYF
TRBV25-1	.	.	TRBJ1-2	TGTGCCAGCAGTGACCGAGATTGGGAGACATCGATGTATGGCTACACCTTC	CASSDRDWETSMYGYTF
TRBV15	.	.	TRBJ1-5	TGTGCCACCAGCAGAGGTGGATACAATCAGGCCCAGCATTTT	CATSRGGYNQAQHF
TRBV5-1	.	.	TRBJ2-4	TGCGCCAGCAGCTCGGAGGCAGGGGCGAACATTCAGTACTTC	CASSSEAGANIQYF
TRBV28	few	TRBD1	TRBJ1-5	TGTGCCAGCAGGGGTGGACAGGGCTATCAGCCCCAGCATTTT	CASRGGQGYQPQHF
TRBV5-1	.	.	TRBJ1-2	TGCGCCAGCAGGGAGACGGGACAACCAAACTATGGCTACACCTTC	CASRETGQPNYGYTF
TRBV6-5	few	TRBD1	TRBJ1-5	TGTGCCAGCAGATCTACAGGGGGCAATCAGCCCCAGCATTTT	CASRSTGGNQPQHF
TRBV3-1/TRBV3-2	.	TRBD2	TRBJ2-1	TGTGCCAGCAGCCATTCCGGGACTAGCGGGCATGAGCAGTTCTTC	CASSHSGTSGHEQFF
TRBV11-3	.	.	TRBJ2-1	TGTGCCAGCACCAACAATAGGGCGGGAAGTGAGCAGTTCTTC	CASTNNRAGSEQFF
TRBV4-1	.	TRBD1	TRBJ1-4	TGCGCCAGCAGGGACAGGGTCGGTGGCGAAAAACTGTTTTTT	CASRDRVGGEKLFF
TRBV6-6	.	.	TRBJ2-3	TGTGCCAGCAGTTACTCCGTCGATACGCAGTATTTT	CASSYSVDTQYF
TRBV2	.	TRBD2	TRBJ2-2	TGTGCCAGCAGAAACTTTGGGGGGGGTAACACCGGGGAGCTGTTTTTT	CASRNFGGGNTGELFF
TRBV3-1/TRBV3-2	.	.	TRBJ2-3	TGTGCCAGCAGCCAAGAGCCCGGGGGGCGCCCAGATACGCAGTATTTT	CASSQEPGGRPDTQYF
TRBV5-4	.	TRBD1	TRBJ1-2	TGTGCCAGCAGCTCCCTTCCCGCGGGACAGGGGGCGGTAAGCTTT	CASSSLPAGQGAVSF
TRBV4-2	.	TRBD1	TRBJ2-2	TGTGCCAGCAGCCCACAACAGGGGCCCAGCACCGGGGAGCTGTTTTTT	CASSPQQGPSTGELFF
TRBV10-2	.	TRBD2	TRBJ2-5	TGCGCCAGCAGAAACCTAGCGGGGCTACAAGAGACCCAGTACTTC	CASRNLAGLQETQYF